This TCR beta chain appears in the sequencing data of a study of cytomegalovirus exposure and HLA in healthy donors (dated by TCRdb to about 2017). For context, the study as a whole: An earlier analysis of 587 of the donors reported 276 Gb of sequence data and 117 million unique TCR beta sequences obtained from about 179 million T cells. Typing coverage differed by locus: A, B, C, DRB1 and DQB1 were typed in about 629-640 donors, DQA1 in about 500, DPA1 in approximately 610, and DPB1 in just under 480. The study aimed to test whether cataloging public T cell receptors could reveal signatures of past pathogen exposure. Along with the approximately 670-subject first cohort, a separate validation cohort of 120 different subjects was used. The later analysis used no new phenotypic data to find candidate immune exposures, relying instead on TCR beta sequences and their occurrence across donors. Using immunosequencing, the study profiled T cell repertoires from around 670 subjects and related those repertoires to cytomegalovirus serostatus. To study patterns of TCR occurrence, a later analysis re-analyzed previously published TCR beta repertoires from around 660 donors and added high-resolution HLA genotyping. Among the roughly 400 genotyped donors, approximately 77% belonged to the genetic ancestry cluster associated with self-reported Caucasian donors. Every repertoire in the discovery cohort had been generated on one and the same sequencing platform. To predict cytomegalovirus infection status, the study combined high-throughput TCR immunosequencing, statistical association of individual TCRs with disease status, and machine learning. To decide whether each TCR beta V gene segment behaved as functional or pseudogenic, an earlier analysis of nearly 600 of the donors relied on high-throughput TCR beta sequencing. Four to six DR-DQ haplotypes were handled as single units for association and clustering, since linkage in the cohort was strong. Class I and class II HLA loci were covered by the typing at four-digit resolution. Across approximately 400 genotyped donors of the cohort, an average of approximately 240,000 unique TCR beta nucleotide sequences per donor were sequenced, and roughly 17% of those sequences were non-productive. Donor age, sex, ethnicity and CMV serostatus were compiled alongside the repertoire data. Genome-wide SNP genotypes for about 55% of the 666 donors were used in a later genetic analysis, which treated that subset as a discovery cohort. An early release covering 550 to 700 HLA-typed donors comprised approximately 290 gigabases of sequencing data and roughly 85 million unique TCR sequences.

The cohort comprised some 680 healthy bone marrow donors. At the time of sampling, every cohort member was nominally healthy, though immune exposures that went unrecorded were likely present. The donor tested CMV seronegative and was one of the 352 seronegative cohort members. Every donor gave a peripheral blood sample, and the peripheral blood mononuclear cells from that sample were used for TCR beta sequencing. The Qiagen DNeasy Blood Extraction Kit was used to extract genomic DNA from the blood cell samples. The library was built by means of the immunoSEQ multiplex PCR assay. A mixture of 60 forward primers for TCR Vbeta segments and 13 reverse primers for TCR Jbeta segments was used in the multiplex PCR. The CDR3 region of rearranged TCR beta genes was amplified from genomic DNA by a multiplex PCR assay. On the Illumina HiSeq System, the amplified TCR beta libraries were sequenced as 87-base-pair reads. As for the original processing: A later analysis counted approximately 84 million unique TCR beta chains across the 550 to 750 repertoires, and about 10 million of these chains were shared by at least two donors. To remove PCR and sequencing errors, raw reads were error-corrected and collapsed into unique sequences using a nearest-neighbor algorithm that merged closely related sequences. Alignment of CDR3 sequences to IMGT reference sequences was used to assign V, D and J gene segments. For a sequence to be retained, at least a six-nucleotide match to both a V gene segment and a J gene segment was required. A rearrangement was called productive if the CDR3 had no stop codons and remained in frame with V and J, and every other rearrangement was called non-productive. CDR3 was defined by IMGT convention, running from the second conserved V-encoded cysteine to the conserved J-encoded phenylalanine. Sequences without an unambiguous match to a single V gene segment were excluded from the earlier analysis of several hundred of the donors. In an earlier analysis of several hundred of the donors, V segments were called functional above 56.7% productive rearrangements and were called segregating when the between-donor standard deviation exceeded 5%. A statistical classification framework was built to diagnose cytomegalovirus status from the catalog of TCR beta chain sequences. In a later analysis, TCR nucleotide sequences were compared against IMGT/GENE-DB human TR gene sequences so that V and J genes could be assigned. Using the TCRdist pipeline, a later analysis assigned CDR3 sequences along with most-parsimonious VDJ recombination scenarios. In a later analysis, each TCR beta chain was defined by its CDR3 amino acid sequence together with its V-gene family, and reads lacking a unique V-gene family were excluded. A later analysis removed nearly 600 highly shared, low-generation-probability nucleotide sequences to deal with suspected cross-contamination and a sequencing artifact. In a later analysis, a clonal expansion index for each public chain was calculated from normalized within-repertoire ranks of inferred template counts. In a later analysis, generation probabilities were computed with a VDJ recombination model fitted to out-of-frame rearrangements, and the resulting probabilities were checked against IGoR. A later analysis scored TCR-TCR, TCR-HLA and TCR-CMV co-occurrence with hypergeometric tests, applying a repertoire-size bias correction to TCR pairs. In a later analysis, false discovery rates were estimated by permuting HLA or CMV assignments 20 times. In a later analysis, co-occurring TCRs were grouped using DBSCAN, and TCRdist sequence similarity was added for clustering within HLA-allele-positive subsets. Co-occurrence clustering excluded repertoires with fewer than 30,000 or more than 120,000 public chains, plus five with anomalous nucleotide sharing. TCRdb re-hosts the immuneACCESS table, in-frame sequences only. Its copies lack some clones; in the studies checked, an unresolved V gene accounts for under half of them, and the cause for the rest is not known. V and J calls and clone size are those listed in that table; D and trimming were worked out from the DNA. This sample holds roughly 160,000 clones; approximately 80% were observed only once. The ten largest clonotypes hold about 4.3% of the sample.

At the junction V is shortened by 0 bases and J by 7 bases, with 12 bases in between. Taken from cysteine to phenylalanine, the CDR3 has 13 residues. The retained sequence is limited to the CDR3, 39 bases, with the frame set at the first base. For CDR1 and CDR2, the germline V gene (reference sequence) lists GTSNPN and SVGIG. Overall study results and their limits: Because the 87-base-pair reads could not distinguish some IMGT-functional V segments, including TRBV6-2 and TRBV6-3, those segments were excluded. A group of highly shared sequence variants was considered likely to be a technical artifact of the sequencing pipeline. The presence/absence analyses assumed that sequencing depth was roughly uniform across donors, and that assumption may not be true. Correlated functional status among segregating V segments might reflect linkage disequilibrium, but an unknown experimental factor could not be ruled out. According to a later analysis, TCR association rates differed among HLA loci, with DRB1 alleles showing the most associated TCRs and HLA-C alleles showing the fewest. Most CMV-associated TCR beta chains appeared to be HLA-restricted in a later analysis, and the HLA associations seemed to be driven largely by CMV exposure. In a later genetic analysis, a missense DCLRE1C variant was associated with V-gene and J-gene trimming of TCR beta chains, and the association was replicated in an independent cohort. For the cohort, immune exposure information was limited to CMV serostatus. The classifier was reported to diagnose cytomegalovirus status with high specificity and sensitivity in both the original and validation cohorts. Several of the top co-occurrence clusters appeared to be linked to parvovirus B19, influenza, CMV and Epstein-Barr virus, according to a later analysis. Only TCR beta chains were sequenced in this cohort, and the absence of alpha or paired-chain data limited detectable features. In a later analysis, some 18,000 TCR beta sequences were associated with specific HLA alleles at a false discovery rate of 0.05. HLA typing was unavailable for some donors at each locus, so association tests used only the typed subset. Most TCR sequences were observed very rarely across donors, whereas some public TCRs were present in many individuals. A further reported finding was that TCR beta sequences accurately predicted the HLA-A and HLA-B alleles for most subjects in the first cohort. According to a later genetic analysis, donors in an Asian-associated ancestry cluster had fewer N-insertions in productive TCRs than the approximately 690-donor mean. Assigning TCR associations to individual alleles was difficult when HLA alleles, especially DR and DQ, strongly co-occurred. It was suggested by the authors that the approach could potentially be generalized to other disease states and immunological phenotypes. The study listed 164 TCR beta chains as associated with cytomegalovirus. In vitro tests confirmed that a few of the cytomegalovirus-associated TCR beta chains recognize cytomegalovirus antigens. An earlier analysis of 587 of the donors showed that most TCR beta V segments appeared in productive rearrangements either about 90% or about 30% of the time, which broadly matched IMGT annotations. A later analysis found that HLA-associated TCR beta chains were more clonally expanded and had lower generation probabilities than equally common non-associated chains. Because counts were too low, more than 15 rarely observed V segments, including chromosome 9 orphons, were left out of the earlier analysis of 587 of the donors.

To note about this clone: No cognate antigen has been identified for it. No base-level quality is on record; no much larger clone is a single base apart.

The sequence came from a man aged 30-40 years in good health and CMV-seronegative. The rearranged chain carries TRBV30 and TRBJ1-2, with the D gene too uncertain to name. Sequenced: PBMCs. The CDR3: CAWSVKAEGGYTF. Read as DNA, the sequence is TGTGCCTGGAGTGTAAAGGCGGAAGGTGGCTACACCTTC.